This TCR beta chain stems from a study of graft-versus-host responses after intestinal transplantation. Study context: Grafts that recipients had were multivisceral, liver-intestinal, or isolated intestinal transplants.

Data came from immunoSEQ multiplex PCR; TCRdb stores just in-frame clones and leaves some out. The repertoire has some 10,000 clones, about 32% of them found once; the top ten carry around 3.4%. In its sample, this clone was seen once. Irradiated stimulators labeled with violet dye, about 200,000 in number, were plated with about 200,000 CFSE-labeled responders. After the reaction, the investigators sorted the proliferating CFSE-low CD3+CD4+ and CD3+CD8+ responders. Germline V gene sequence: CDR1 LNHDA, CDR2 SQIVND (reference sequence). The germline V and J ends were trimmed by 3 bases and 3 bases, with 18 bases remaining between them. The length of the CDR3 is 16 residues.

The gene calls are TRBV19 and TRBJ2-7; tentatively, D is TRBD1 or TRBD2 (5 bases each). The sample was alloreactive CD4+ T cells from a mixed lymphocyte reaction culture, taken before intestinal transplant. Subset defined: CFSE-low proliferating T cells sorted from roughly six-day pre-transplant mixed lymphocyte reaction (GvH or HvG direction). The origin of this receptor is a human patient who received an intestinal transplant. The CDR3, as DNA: TGTGCCAGTAGTATGAAATTCGGGACGGGGTACTACGAGCAGTACTTC. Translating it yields CASSMKFGTGYYEQYF.